The present entry profiles one T cell receptor beta chain with its context. One base away lies a much larger clone, so this may be a sequencing read error. The entry originates in a study of regulatory T cells in long-lasting Graves disease. The CDR3 consists of 15 residues. The germline V gene encodes CDR1 SGHAT and CDR2 FQNNGV. Trimming shortened V by 6 bases and J by 0 bases, and 14 bases separated the two germline ends. The time point denotes: newly diagnosed GD, antithyroid drugs for less than 3 months. PBMC RNA served as the TCR library source. Libraries of TCR beta came from iRepertoire HTBI primers plus Arm-PCR of CDR3 regions. TCRdb re-derived calls from the multiplex PCR reads in MiXCR, one entry per CDR3 protein. The repertoire holds roughly 520,000 distinct CDR3 sequences, with more than 10% as singletons. The same sample was also used in a study of T cells in Graves' hyperthyroidism and ophthalmopathy.

This TCR was sampled from a woman between 25 and 40 years old with Graves disease. This sample comprised peripheral blood mononuclear cells (PBMCs), obtained at new diagnosis, from a patient treated with antithyroid drugs. The J gene is TRBJ1-1, the V gene TRBV11-2; D is perhaps TRBD1 (6 bases). Here the CDR3 reads CASSPTQGLNTEAFF. The CDR3 bases are TGTGCCAGCAGTCCGACACAGGGTCTGAACACTGAAGCTTTCTTT.